Listed below are T cell receptor beta chains from one sample, sequenced in a study of early T cells in non-severe SARS-CoV-2 infection. Using its own MiXCR run on the 5' RACE reads, TCRdb lists one record per CDR3 protein. The sample yields about 98,000 distinct CDR3 sequences, around 13% seen once. Sequenced sample: whole blood. These receptors originate from an adult who was a healthcare worker with PCR-confirmed SARS-CoV-2 infection or an uninfected control (not recorded which). CDR3s include the opening cysteine and the closing phenylalanine or tryptophan. The order of the fields is J gene, clone size, D gene, V gene, CDR3 protein, CDR3 DNA. D genes are given only for firm matches. A row's size may be missing; if present it is once, few, many or a size class.

j_gene: TRBJ2-7
abundance: few
d_gene: TRBD1
v_gene: TRBV28
CDR3aa: CASRSPSGTGFYEQYF
CDR3nt: TGTGCCAGCAGGTCCCCATCCGGGACAGGGTTCTACGAGCAGTACTTC

j_gene: TRBJ2-2
abundance: few
d_gene: -
v_gene: TRBV12-3/TRBV12-4
CDR3aa: CASRSWGREELFF
CDR3nt: TGTGCCAGTCGTAGCTGGGGACGGGAGGAGCTGTTTTTT

j_gene: TRBJ2-3
abundance: many
d_gene: -
v_gene: TRBV7-2
CDR3aa: CASVRGERSTDTQYF
CDR3nt: TGTGCCAGCGTACGCGGGGAACGGAGCACAGATACGCAGTATTTT

j_gene: TRBJ1-1
abundance: -
d_gene: -
v_gene: TRBV29-1
CDR3aa: CSGTVNTEAFF
CDR3nt: TGCAGCGGGACAGTCAACACTGAAGCTTTCTTT

j_gene: TRBJ1-3
abundance: few
d_gene: -
v_gene: TRBV7-9
CDR3aa: CASSSIPGTGNTIYF
CDR3nt: TGTGCCAGCAGCTCAATCCCAGGGACTGGAAACACCATATATTTT

j_gene: TRBJ1-2
abundance: few
d_gene: -
v_gene: TRBV12-3/TRBV12-4
CDR3aa: CACYNYGYTF
CDR3nt: TGTGCCTGCTATAACTATGGCTACACCTTC

j_gene: TRBJ1-1
abundance: few
d_gene: -
v_gene: TRBV2
CDR3aa: CASSEQWVGVAEAFF
CDR3nt: TGTGCCAGCAGTGAACAGTGGGTAGGGGTCGCTGAAGCTTTCTTT

j_gene: TRBJ2-4
abundance: few
d_gene: -
v_gene: TRBV15
CDR3aa: CATSTEQRGPLAKNIQYF
CDR3nt: TGTGCCACCAGTACAGAGCAGCGTGGGCCCTTAGCCAAAAACATTCAGTACTTC

j_gene: TRBJ1-3
abundance: many
d_gene: -
v_gene: TRBV10-3
CDR3aa: CATEGSGNTIYF
CDR3nt: TGTGCCACCGAGGGCTCTGGAAACACCATATATTTT

j_gene: TRBJ1-1
abundance: few
d_gene: TRBD1
v_gene: TRBV28
CDR3aa: CASSWGDRGVAEAFF
CDR3nt: TGTGCCAGCAGTTGGGGGGACAGGGGTGTGGCTGAAGCTTTCTTT

j_gene: TRBJ2-7
abundance: few
d_gene: -
v_gene: TRBV20-1
CDR3aa: CSADPFKTSYEQYF
CDR3nt: TGCAGTGCCGACCCCTTTAAAACCTCCTACGAGCAGTACTTC

j_gene: TRBJ2-7
abundance: -
d_gene: -
v_gene: TRBV6-6
CDR3aa: CASSGAVYEQYF
CDR3nt: TGTGCCAGCAGTGGAGCTGTGTACGAGCAGTACTTC

j_gene: TRBJ2-7
abundance: few
d_gene: -
v_gene: TRBV18
CDR3aa: CASSPPFRTYEQYF
CDR3nt: TGTGCCAGCTCACCACCGTTCCGAACCTACGAGCAGTACTTC

j_gene: TRBJ1-1
abundance: few
d_gene: -
v_gene: TRBV27
CDR3aa: CASRAQGNTEAFF
CDR3nt: TGTGCCAGCAGGGCACAGGGGAACACTGAAGCTTTCTTT

j_gene: TRBJ1-4
abundance: few
d_gene: -
v_gene: TRBV20-1
CDR3aa: CSADPQSVEKLFF
CDR3nt: TGCAGTGCCGACCCTCAGTCGGTTGAAAAACTGTTTTTT

j_gene: TRBJ1-1
abundance: -
d_gene: TRBD1
v_gene: TRBV6-2/TRBV6-3
CDR3aa: CASSYFRGMPEAFF
CDR3nt: TGTGCCAGCAGTTACTTCAGGGGGATGCCTGAAGCTTTCTTT

j_gene: TRBJ2-5
abundance: -
d_gene: -
v_gene: TRBV28
CDR3aa: CASSSDWERGTQYF
CDR3nt: TGTGCCAGCAGTTCTGATTGGGAGCGCGGGACCCAGTACTTC

j_gene: TRBJ2-5
abundance: -
d_gene: -
v_gene: TRBV6-6
CDR3aa: CASSLIETQYF
CDR3nt: TGTGCCAGCAGCCTCATAGAGACCCAGTACTTC

j_gene: TRBJ2-7
abundance: many
d_gene: -
v_gene: TRBV12-3/TRBV12-4
CDR3aa: CASSLAQYGIQYF
CDR3nt: TGTGCCAGCAGTTTAGCGCAGTATGGGATCCAGTACTTC

j_gene: TRBJ1-5
abundance: few
d_gene: -
v_gene: TRBV19
CDR3aa: CASSLGHFSNQPQHF
CDR3nt: TGTGCCAGTAGTCTAGGACACTTTAGCAATCAGCCCCAGCATTTT

j_gene: TRBJ2-1
abundance: many
d_gene: TRBD2
v_gene: TRBV14
CDR3aa: CASSQRLAGYNEQFF
CDR3nt: TGTGCCAGCAGCCAAAGACTAGCGGGATACAATGAGCAGTTCTTC

j_gene: TRBJ1-2
abundance: -
d_gene: -
v_gene: TRBV12-3/TRBV12-4
CDR3aa: CASSLGPGHFYGYTF
CDR3nt: TGTGCCAGCAGTTTAGGTCCGGGACACTTCTATGGCTACACCTTC

j_gene: TRBJ2-3
abundance: few
d_gene: -
v_gene: TRBV7-9
CDR3aa: CASSPTSIIDTQYF
CDR3nt: TGTGCCAGCAGCCCTACTAGTATCATAGATACGCAGTATTTT

j_gene: TRBJ2-3
abundance: many
d_gene: -
v_gene: TRBV20-1
CDR3aa: CSARMMLHRTDTQYF
CDR3nt: TGCAGTGCTAGAATGATGCTGCACCGCACAGATACGCAGTATTTT

j_gene: TRBJ1-6
abundance: many
d_gene: TRBD1
v_gene: TRBV7-9
CDR3aa: CASSSGQGISPLHF
CDR3nt: TGTGCCAGCAGCTCCGGACAGGGAATTTCACCCCTCCACTTT

j_gene: TRBJ2-1
abundance: -
d_gene: TRBD2
v_gene: TRBV11-2
CDR3aa: CASSLRLAGGIHNEQFF
CDR3nt: TGTGCCAGCAGCTTAAGACTAGCGGGAGGGATTCACAATGAGCAGTTCTTC

j_gene: TRBJ2-7
abundance: few
d_gene: -
v_gene: TRBV10-3
CDR3aa: CATQGRPYEQYF
CDR3nt: TGTGCCACCCAGGGGCGTCCCTACGAGCAGTACTTC

j_gene: TRBJ1-3
abundance: -
d_gene: -
v_gene: TRBV28
CDR3aa: CASRTAGNTIYF
CDR3nt: TGTGCCAGCCGGACAGCTGGAAACACCATATATTTT

j_gene: TRBJ1-5
abundance: -
d_gene: -
v_gene: TRBV28
CDR3aa: CASSGDQPQHF
CDR3nt: TGTGCCAGCAGTGGAGATCAGCCCCAGCATTTT

j_gene: TRBJ2-1
abundance: -
d_gene: -
v_gene: TRBV7-9
CDR3aa: CASSLGGTYNEQFF
CDR3nt: TGTGCCAGCAGCTTAGGCGGAACCTACAATGAGCAGTTCTTC

j_gene: TRBJ2-5
abundance: many
d_gene: -
v_gene: TRBV4-3
CDR3aa: CASSPTRQAKETQYF
CDR3nt: TGCGCCAGCAGCCCAACTCGACAGGCCAAAGAGACCCAGTACTTC

j_gene: TRBJ2-7
abundance: few
d_gene: -
v_gene: TRBV4-3
CDR3aa: CASSQDPSASSYEQYF
CDR3nt: TGCGCCAGCAGCCAGGATCCTAGCGCGAGCTCCTACGAGCAGTACTTC

j_gene: TRBJ1-2
abundance: many
d_gene: -
v_gene: TRBV27
CDR3aa: CASSLGSDYGYTF
CDR3nt: TGTGCCAGCAGTTTAGGATCGGACTATGGCTACACCTTC

j_gene: TRBJ2-4
abundance: -
d_gene: -
v_gene: TRBV20-1
CDR3aa: CSAREVQNIQYF
CDR3nt: TGCAGTGCTAGAGAGGTTCAAAACATTCAGTACTTC

j_gene: TRBJ2-1
abundance: -
d_gene: -
v_gene: TRBV20-1
CDR3aa: CSARDLSLERNEQFF
CDR3nt: TGCAGTGCTAGAGACCTGTCCTTAGAGAGGAATGAGCAGTTCTTC

j_gene: TRBJ2-1
abundance: -
d_gene: -
v_gene: TRBV6-1
CDR3aa: CASTSRRGRINEQFF
CDR3nt: TGTGCCAGCACGTCTCGGAGGGGGAGGATCAATGAGCAGTTCTTC

j_gene: TRBJ2-1
abundance: -
d_gene: -
v_gene: TRBV4-3
CDR3aa: CASSQDLRGHFNEQFF
CDR3nt: TGCGCCAGCAGCCAAGATCTAAGGGGTCACTTCAATGAGCAGTTCTTC

j_gene: TRBJ1-2
abundance: -
d_gene: -
v_gene: TRBV30
CDR3aa: CAWSAGTGGYTF
CDR3nt: TGTGCCTGGAGTGCAGGGACTGGCGGCTACACCTTC

j_gene: TRBJ2-2
abundance: many
d_gene: -
v_gene: TRBV6-4
CDR3aa: CASSGDNTGELFF
CDR3nt: TGTGCCAGCAGTGGGGACAACACCGGGGAGCTGTTTTTT

j_gene: TRBJ1-3
abundance: many
d_gene: TRBD1
v_gene: TRBV15
CDR3aa: CATSGERQGTLNTIYF
CDR3nt: TGTGCCACCAGCGGGGAACGACAGGGAACACTAAACACCATATATTTT

j_gene: TRBJ2-3
abundance: -
d_gene: TRBD2
v_gene: TRBV12-3/TRBV12-4
CDR3aa: CASSSGLADTDTQYF
CDR3nt: TGTGCCAGCAGTTCGGGACTAGCCGACACAGATACGCAGTATTTT

j_gene: TRBJ2-5
abundance: -
d_gene: -
v_gene: TRBV6-6
CDR3aa: CASRGTMETQYF
CDR3nt: TGTGCCAGCAGAGGAACTATGGAGACCCAGTACTTC

j_gene: TRBJ2-1
abundance: few
d_gene: -
v_gene: TRBV20-1
CDR3aa: CSALDRLSHNEQFF
CDR3nt: TGCAGTGCCCTCGACAGATTGAGTCACAATGAGCAGTTCTTC

j_gene: TRBJ2-7
abundance: many
d_gene: -
v_gene: TRBV11-2
CDR3aa: CASSLGSGAEREQYF
CDR3nt: TGTGCCAGCAGCTTAGGTTCAGGAGCCGAGCGCGAGCAGTACTTC

j_gene: TRBJ2-7
abundance: -
d_gene: -
v_gene: TRBV12-3/TRBV12-4
CDR3aa: CASSLGGREQYF
CDR3nt: TGTGCCAGCAGTTTAGGAGGCCGGGAGCAGTACTTC